This T cell receptor (beta chain) was identified in a study of response to subunit inactivated influenza vaccine. Germline CDR1 MGHRA, CDR2 YSYEKL. Trimming at V came to 3 bases and at J to 4 bases, leaving 9 bases not matched to a gene. This CDR3 is built from 15 residues. TCRdb re-called the RT-PCR reads with MiXCR, one entry per CDR3 protein. Of hundreds of thousands of distinct CDR3 sequences detected, roughly 14% appear once; the ten largest clones hold around 10%. The source material was PBMCs from blood, sampled approximately 13 days after vaccination. This receptor was identified in a man aged 50-60 years who received an inactivated influenza vaccine. The V call is TRBV4-1, the J call TRBJ2-7; 7 positions agree with TRBD1. CDR3 bases: TGCGCCAGCAGCCAGGACCCCGGGACAGTATACGAGCAGTACTTC. This sequence encodes CASSQDPGTVYEQYF.